The 9 T cell receptor beta chains reported below all come from one sample, sequenced in a study of T cells in pancreatic ductal adenocarcinoma. The selected patients with pancreatic ductal adenocarcinoma had surgery but no neoadjuvant therapy. The data were produced by immunoSEQ multiplex PCR, yet TCRdb's version contains in-frame clones alone and is incomplete. The table has roughly 8,800 clones, about 64% seen once. Sequencing was performed on pancreatic tumor tissue. The receptors derive from a human donor with pancreatic ductal adenocarcinoma.

The V call is TRBV28, the J call TRBJ1-4; TRBD1 agrees at 8 bases. This CDR3 spans 15 amino acids. Germline CDR1 and CDR2: MDHEN and SYDVKM. The ends lost 2 bases at V and 7 bases at J; junction bases unmatched: 6. CDR3 protein: CASSLLGQGAEKLFF. The CDR3 DNA is TGTGCCAGCAGTTTACTTGGACAGGGTGCTGAAAAACTGTTTTTT. The full variable domain, completed using reference TRBV28 and TRBJ1-4, is DVKVTQSSRYLVKRTGEKVFLECVQDMDHENMFWYRQDPGLGLRLIYFSYDVKMKEKGDIPEGYSVSREKKERFSLILESASTNQTSMYLCASSLLGQGAEKLFFGSGTQLSVL.

CDR3 loop: CASSKGTDTQYF. CDR3 DNA sequence: TGTGCCAGTAGTAAAGGCACAGATACGCAGTATTTT. J is TRBJ2-3 and V is TRBV19, with D unclear. Per germline, CDR1 LNHDA and CDR2 SQIVND (reference sequence). V lost 4 bases and J 1 base, leaving 3 bases between the germline ends. This CDR3 comprises 12 residues.

V is TRBV20-1 and J is TRBJ2-1, with D uncertain. Trimming left V 1 base short and J 8 bases short, with 6 bases between. Germline CDR1 is DFQATT and CDR2 is SNEGSKA (reference sequence). This CDR3 spans 11 amino acids. CDR3 amino acids: CSARATHEQFF. CDR3 DNA: TGCAGTGCTAGAGCGACGCATGAGCAGTTCTTC.

The V call is TRBV2, the J call TRBJ2-1, with D hard to call. The CDR3 has 14 residues. V lost 1 base and J 0 bases, leaving 4 bases between the germline ends. Per the germline V gene, CDR1 is SNHLY and CDR2 is FYNNEI. In DNA form, the CDR3 reads TGTGCCAGCAGTGAAGGGAGCTCCTACAATGAGCAGTTCTTC. It encodes CASSEGSSYNEQFF.

This chain connects TRBV19 to TRBJ2-3; D is unresolved. The CDR3 contains 14 residues. The ends were cut back, 2 bases at V and 2 bases at J, with 8 bases in the middle. The V gene's germline CDR1 is LNHDA and CDR2 SQIVND (reference sequence). This CDR3 reads CASSIRLLTDTQYF. DNA for the CDR3: TGTGCCAGTAGTATAAGACTTCTCACAGATACGCAGTATTTT.

The chain is built from TRBV2 and TRBJ2-7; 7 bases fit TRBD1. V lost 5 bases to trimming and J lost 7 bases; unmatched junction nucleotides: 14. The CDR3 runs 15 residues. CDR1 is SNHLY and CDR2 is FYNNEI in the germline V gene. CDR3 sequence: CASSSFQDEDREQYF. CDR3 in DNA: TGTGCCAGCAGTTCCTTTCAGGACGAGGACAGGGAGCAGTACTTC. Based on the CDR3 plus reference TRBV2 and TRBJ2-7, the full variable domain is EPEVTQTPSHQVTQMGQEVILRCVPISNHLYFYWYRQILGQKVEFLVSFYNNEISEKSEIFDDQFSVERPDGSNFTLKIRSTKLEDSAMYFCASSSFQDEDREQYFGPGTRLTVT.

This clone came up once. This chain uses TRBV9 with TRBJ2-7; TRBD1 or TRBD2 may be the D gene (7 bases each). Trimming removed 0 bases from V and 6 bases from J, with 10 bases in between. The CDR3 totals 13 residues. Germline V CDR1 and CDR2: SGDLS, YYNGEE. CDR3 bases: TGTGCCAGCAGCGTAGCAGGGGGGGGCGAGCAGTACTTC. Translated: CASSVAGGGEQYF.

The chain employs TRBV6-1 and TRBJ2-2, with D possibly being TRBD1 (6 bases). The CDR3 runs to 15 residues. Trimming removed 4 bases at V and 1 base at J, with 10 bases between. Germline CDR1 MNHNS, CDR2 SASEGT. The CDR3 reads CASSVMDRNTGELFF. DNA for the CDR3: TGTGCCAGCAGTGTAATGGACAGGAACACCGGGGAGCTGTTTTTT.

A few counts support this clone. V gene TRBV2 combines with J gene TRBJ2-1; weak D call: TRBD1 (6 bases). Trimming stripped 6 bases from V and 3 bases from J, with 12 bases between. Germline lookup yields CDR1 SNHLY and CDR2 FYNNEI. The CDR3 extends over 14 amino acids. The CDR3 reads CASSQDSHYNEQFF. CDR3 bases: TGTGCCAGCAGCCAGGACAGCCACTACAATGAGCAGTTCTTC.